The T cell receptor (beta chain) under discussion was sequenced for a study of T-cell reconstitution after alpha-beta-depleted transplantation in children. Germline V gives CDR1 MNHNS, CDR2 SASEGT. The junction had 8 bases not matched to a gene; V was cut back by 6 bases and J by 4 bases. The CDR3 length is 14 residues. The TCRbeta library was prepared with unique molecular identifiers. From the PCR reads, TCRdb called clonotypes with MiXCR, one entry per CDR3 protein. This sample carries around 680,000 distinct CDR3 sequences, approximately 15% of them seen once, and the ten largest clones take approximately 1.1%.

The TCR sequence derives from a human donor who donated a stem cell graft to a child with acute myeloid leukemia. The chain is built from TRBV6-1 and TRBJ1-2; 7 bases agree with TRBD1. This specimen consisted of PBMCs from the stem cell graft donor, obtained from the stem cell graft. The CDR3 DNA is TGTGCCAGCAGACTGACAGGGTCGGGCTATGGCTACACCTTC. The encoded protein is CASRLTGSGYGYTF.